Below, 2 T cell receptor beta chains from the same sample are listed, as sequenced in a study of T cell responses to AZD1222 COVID-19 vaccine. The table came from immunoSEQ multiplex PCR; TCRdb's copy has only in-frame clones and leaves some out. Of about 150,000 clones listed, about 87% were seen once; the top ten hold roughly 10%. The material was peripheral blood, obtained 28 days after the second AZD1222 dose. Every receptor here comes from an adult who received the AZD1222 COVID-19 vaccine.

The chain recombines TRBV28 with TRBJ1-6, with TRBD1 matching over 8 bases. This CDR3 has 14 residues. Germline V lookup: CDR1 MDHEN, CDR2 SYDVKM. V shed 6 bases and J 10 bases; nucleotides not matched to a gene: 8. CDR3 coding DNA: TGTGCCAGCAGCGGTGGACAGGGTAGCTCACCCCTCCACTTT. This translates into CASSGGQGSSPLHF.

The rearrangement links TRBV7-3 to TRBJ2-1, with TRBD2 matching over 9 bases. From germline, CDR1 is SGHTA and CDR2 FQGTGA. This CDR3 region has 17 residues. V lost 5 bases and J lost 0; bases outside the gene matches: 8. The CDR3 loop reads CASSAEISGSSYNEQFF. CDR3 nucleotides: TGTGCCAGCAGCGCCGAAATTAGCGGGAGCTCCTACAATGAGCAGTTCTTC.